A selection of T cell receptor beta chains follows, all from one sample in a study of OX40 agonist ivuxolimab in advanced cancers. Here immunoSEQ multiplex PCR was the method, and the copy in TCRdb shows in-frame clones only, minus some. Of approximately 81,000 clones listed, around 90% are singletons. The specimen comprised CD4+ or CD8+ T cells sorted from blood, sampled in a trial of the OX40 agonist ivuxolimab. The receptors were gathered from an adult with an advanced solid tumor such as melanoma, head and neck, liver or kidney cancer. Both conserved end residues are part of each CDR3. A D gene is named only where the DNA matches it firmly. The size field is filled for only some rows; it gives once, few, many or a size class.

V gene: TRBV4-2
J gene: TRBJ2-1
D gene: -
clone size: few
CDR3 protein: CASSQEPSGSYNEQFF
CDR3 DNA: TGTGCCAGCAGCCAAGAGCCGAGCGGCTCCTACAATGAGCAGTTCTTC

V gene: TRBV7-9
J gene: TRBJ2-7
D gene: -
clone size: -
CDR3 protein: CASSLWGSGSEQYF
CDR3 DNA: TGTGCCAGCAGCTTATGGGGCAGTGGAAGCGAGCAGTACTTC

V gene: TRBV6-6
J gene: TRBJ1-5
D gene: -
clone size: -
CDR3 protein: CASSYSPRQPQHF
CDR3 DNA: TGTGCCAGCAGTTACTCCCCTCGCCAGCCCCAGCATTTT

V gene: TRBV18
J gene: TRBJ1-1
D gene: -
clone size: few
CDR3 protein: CASSGDGDEAFF
CDR3 DNA: TGTGCCAGCTCCGGGGACGGGGATGAAGCTTTCTTT

V gene: TRBV7-3
J gene: TRBJ2-5
D gene: -
clone size: -
CDR3 protein: CASSFVREETQYF
CDR3 DNA: TGTGCCAGCAGCTTCGTCAGGGAAGAGACCCAGTACTTC

V gene: TRBV10-3
J gene: TRBJ2-2
D gene: -
clone size: -
CDR3 protein: CAITDEEGNTGELFF
CDR3 DNA: TGTGCCATCACGGACGAGGAGGGGAACACCGGGGAGCTGTTTTTT

V gene: TRBV5-1
J gene: TRBJ1-5
D gene: -
clone size: -
CDR3 protein: CASSLDGHGNQPQHF
CDR3 DNA: TGCGCCAGCAGCTTGGACGGACATGGCAATCAGCCCCAGCATTTT

V gene: TRBV14
J gene: TRBJ2-2
D gene: -
clone size: -
CDR3 protein: CASSQGRTVGTGELFF
CDR3 DNA: TGTGCCAGCAGCCAAGGAAGGACTGTGGGTACCGGGGAGCTGTTTTTT

V gene: TRBV29-1
J gene: TRBJ2-7
D gene: TRBD2
clone size: -
CDR3 protein: CSGRRGGDEQYF
CDR3 DNA: TGCAGCGGGCGACGGGGAGGGGACGAGCAGTACTTC

V gene: TRBV2
J gene: TRBJ1-1
D gene: -
clone size: -
CDR3 protein: CASSEDRRFEAFF
CDR3 DNA: TGTGCCAGCAGTGAGGATCGGCGTTTTGAAGCTTTCTTT

V gene: TRBV29-1
J gene: TRBJ2-2
D gene: -
clone size: -
CDR3 protein: CSVGGDDTGELFF
CDR3 DNA: TGCAGCGTTGGAGGGGATGACACCGGGGAGCTGTTTTTT

V gene: TRBV7-3
J gene: TRBJ2-1
D gene: -
clone size: -
CDR3 protein: CASSLTSGLNNEQFF
CDR3 DNA: TGTGCCAGCAGCTTAACCTCCGGACTCAATAATGAGCAGTTCTTC

V gene: TRBV5-1
J gene: TRBJ2-5
D gene: -
clone size: -
CDR3 protein: CASSLNGGEETQYF
CDR3 DNA: TGCGCCAGCAGCTTGAACGGCGGAGAAGAGACCCAGTACTTC

V gene: TRBV7-8
J gene: TRBJ2-2
D gene: -
clone size: -
CDR3 protein: CASSPRSSANTGELFF
CDR3 DNA: TGTGCCAGCAGCCCCCGGTCGTCCGCGAACACCGGGGAGCTGTTTTTT

V gene: TRBV11-2
J gene: TRBJ1-3
D gene: TRBD1
clone size: -
CDR3 protein: CASSPRTGYSGNTIYF
CDR3 DNA: TGTGCCAGCAGCCCTCGGACAGGCTACTCTGGAAACACCATATATTTT

V gene: TRBV6-5
J gene: TRBJ1-4
D gene: -
clone size: -
CDR3 protein: CASSYTTRNEKLFF
CDR3 DNA: TGTGCCAGCAGTTACACCACCAGAAATGAAAAACTGTTTTTT

V gene: TRBV9
J gene: TRBJ1-3
D gene: -
clone size: -
CDR3 protein: CASSASTGFSGNTIYF
CDR3 DNA: TGTGCCAGCAGCGCGTCAACAGGGTTCTCTGGAAACACCATATATTTT

V gene: TRBV7-2
J gene: TRBJ2-5
D gene: -
clone size: -
CDR3 protein: CASSLGSWGETQYF
CDR3 DNA: TGTGCCAGCAGCTTAGGTTCGTGGGGTGAGACCCAGTACTTC

V gene: TRBV28
J gene: TRBJ2-7
D gene: TRBD2
clone size: few
CDR3 protein: CASNDPGGGGSYEQYF
CDR3 DNA: TGTGCCAGCAACGACCCCGGCGGCGGGGGGTCCTACGAGCAGTACTTC

V gene: TRBV5-6
J gene: TRBJ2-3
D gene: -
clone size: once
CDR3 protein: CASSFLVPATESDTQYF
CDR3 DNA: TGTGCCAGCAGCTTTCTGGTCCCCGCGACCGAGTCAGATACGCAGTATTTT

V gene: TRBV25-1
J gene: TRBJ2-7
D gene: -
clone size: few
CDR3 protein: CASSESTTGRLGEQYF
CDR3 DNA: TGTGCCAGCAGTGAATCCACGACAGGACGTTTGGGCGAGCAGTACTTC

V gene: TRBV11-2
J gene: TRBJ1-1
D gene: -
clone size: -
CDR3 protein: CATRGGADTEAFF
CDR3 DNA: TGTGCCACTAGGGGGGGGGCGGACACTGAAGCTTTCTTT

V gene: TRBV5-1
J gene: TRBJ2-7
D gene: -
clone size: -
CDR3 protein: CASRDTANFYEQYF
CDR3 DNA: TGCGCCAGCAGGGATACAGCCAACTTCTACGAGCAGTACTTC

V gene: TRBV2
J gene: TRBJ2-2
D gene: -
clone size: -
CDR3 protein: CASSETPLGLGNTGELFF
CDR3 DNA: TGTGCCAGCAGTGAAACGCCTTTAGGGTTGGGGAACACCGGGGAGCTGTTTTTT

V gene: TRBV4-2
J gene: TRBJ1-3
D gene: -
clone size: -
CDR3 protein: CASSQEGSSLGNTIYF
CDR3 DNA: TGTGCCAGCAGCCAAGAGGGGTCCTCTCTGGGAAACACCATATATTTT

V gene: TRBV7-9
J gene: TRBJ2-3
D gene: -
clone size: -
CDR3 protein: CASSLVVGTDTQYF
CDR3 DNA: TGTGCCAGCAGCTTAGTGGTGGGCACAGATACGCAGTATTTT

V gene: TRBV7-2
J gene: TRBJ1-4
D gene: -
clone size: -
CDR3 protein: CAGRADNEKLFF
CDR3 DNA: TGTGCCGGCAGGGCAGATAATGAAAAACTGTTTTTT

V gene: TRBV20-1
J gene: TRBJ1-2
D gene: -
clone size: -
CDR3 protein: CSAAENGYTF
CDR3 DNA: TGCAGTGCCGCAGAGAATGGCTACACCTTC

V gene: TRBV7-3
J gene: TRBJ2-3
D gene: -
clone size: -
CDR3 protein: CASSLQPRGSSTDTQYF
CDR3 DNA: TGTGCCAGCAGCTTACAACCCCGGGGTTCTAGCACAGATACGCAGTATTTT

V gene: TRBV2
J gene: TRBJ1-5
D gene: -
clone size: -
CDR3 protein: CASRTGRGTSSNQPQHF
CDR3 DNA: TGTGCCAGCAGGACCGGACGCGGGACCTCGAGCAATCAGCCCCAGCATTTT